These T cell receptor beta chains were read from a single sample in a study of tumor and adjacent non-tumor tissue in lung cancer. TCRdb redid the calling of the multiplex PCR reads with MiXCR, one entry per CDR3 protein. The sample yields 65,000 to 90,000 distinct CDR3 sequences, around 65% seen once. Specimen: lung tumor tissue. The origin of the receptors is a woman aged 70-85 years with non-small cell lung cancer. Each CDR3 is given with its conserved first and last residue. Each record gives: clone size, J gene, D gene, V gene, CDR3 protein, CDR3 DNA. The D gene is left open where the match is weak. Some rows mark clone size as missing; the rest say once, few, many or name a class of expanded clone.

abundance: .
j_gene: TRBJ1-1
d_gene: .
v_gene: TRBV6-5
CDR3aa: CASSYSIAYTEPFF
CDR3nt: TGTGCCAGTAGTTACTCGATTGCCTACACTGAACCTTTCTTT

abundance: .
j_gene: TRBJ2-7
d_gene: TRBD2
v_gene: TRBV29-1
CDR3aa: CSVDRQVTSGSYEQYF
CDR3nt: TGTAGCGTTGATCGTCAGGTGACTAGCGGGAGCTACGAGCAGTACTTC

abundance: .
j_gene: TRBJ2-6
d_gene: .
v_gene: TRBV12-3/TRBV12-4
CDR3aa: CASRNRDLSGTNVLTF
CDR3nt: TGTGCTAGCAGAAATAGGGACCTATCTGGGACCAACGTCCTGACTTTC

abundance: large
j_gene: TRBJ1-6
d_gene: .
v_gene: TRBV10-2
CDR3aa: CASSAWQGNPPLHF
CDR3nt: TGCGCCAGCAGTGCTTGGCAGGGAAACCCACCCCTCCACTTT

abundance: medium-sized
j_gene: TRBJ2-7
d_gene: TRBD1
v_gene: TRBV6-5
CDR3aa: CASSYSGQGARGQYF
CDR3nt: TGTGCCAGCAGTTACTCCGGACAGGGGGCGCGTGGGCAGTACTTC

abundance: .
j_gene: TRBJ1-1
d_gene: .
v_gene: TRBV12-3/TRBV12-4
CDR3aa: CASNLDNFNTEAFF
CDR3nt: TGTGCCAGCAACCTCGACAACTTCAACACTGAAGCTTTCTTT

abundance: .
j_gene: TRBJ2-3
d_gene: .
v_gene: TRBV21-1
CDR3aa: CAGSKRMGQDTDTQYF
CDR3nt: TGTGCCGGCAGCAAACGGATGGGACAGGACACAGATACGCAGTATTTT

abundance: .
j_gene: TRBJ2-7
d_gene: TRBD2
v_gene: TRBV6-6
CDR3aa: CASSNGLAGQYKQYF
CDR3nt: TGTGCCAGCAGTAACGGACTAGCAGGACAGTACAAGCAGTACTTC

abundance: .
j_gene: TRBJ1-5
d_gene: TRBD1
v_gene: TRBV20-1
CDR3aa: CSARPMTGFGNRPQHF
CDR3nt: TGCAGTGCTAGACCAATGACAGGGTTCGGCAATCGGCCCCAGCATTTT

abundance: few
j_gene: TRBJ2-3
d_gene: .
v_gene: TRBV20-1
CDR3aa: CSASPRDTQYF
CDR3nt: TGCAGTGCTTCCCCCAGAGATACGCAGTATTTT

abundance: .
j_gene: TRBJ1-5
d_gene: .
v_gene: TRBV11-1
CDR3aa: CASNLTDNQPHHF
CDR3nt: TGTGCCAGTAACTTGACAGACAATCAGCCCCATCATTTT

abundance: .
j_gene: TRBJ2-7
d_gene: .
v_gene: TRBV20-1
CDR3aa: CSARDGGGWFCEQYF
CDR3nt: TGCAGTGCTAGAGATGGGGGAGGATGGTTCTGCGAGCAGTACTTC

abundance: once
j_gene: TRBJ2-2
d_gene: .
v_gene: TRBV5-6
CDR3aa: CASSLIGGWTGELFF
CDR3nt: TGTGCCAGCAGCTTGATTGGGGGTTGGACCGGGGAGCTGTTTTTT

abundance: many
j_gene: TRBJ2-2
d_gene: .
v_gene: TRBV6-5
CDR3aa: CASSYLGVGRTGELFF
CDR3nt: TGTGCCAGCAGTTATCTGGGTGTCGGGCGTACCGGGGAGCTGTTTTTT

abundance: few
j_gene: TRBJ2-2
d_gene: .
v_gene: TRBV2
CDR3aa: CASSEKGPESGELFF
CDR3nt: TGTGCCAGCAGTGAGAAGGGGCCGGAGTCCGGGGAGCTGTTTTTT

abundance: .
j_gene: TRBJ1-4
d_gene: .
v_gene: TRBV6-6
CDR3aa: CASSNTAGQTKVKLFF
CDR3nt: TGTGCCAGCAGCAACACAGCCGGACAAACGAAAGTAAAACTGTTTTTT

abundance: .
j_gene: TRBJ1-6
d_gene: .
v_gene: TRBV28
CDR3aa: CVSGATAGNLPLHF
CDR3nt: TGTGTCAGCGGGGCGACAGCAGGAAATCTACCCCTCCACTTT

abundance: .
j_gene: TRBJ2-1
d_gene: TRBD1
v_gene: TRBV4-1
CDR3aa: CASSLLTGSYNEQFF
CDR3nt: TGCGCCAGCAGCCTCCTGACAGGGAGCTACAACGAGCAGTTCTTC

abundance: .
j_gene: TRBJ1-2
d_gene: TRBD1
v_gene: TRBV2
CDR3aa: CASSGGQGEGYTF
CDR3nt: TGTGCCAGCAGTGGGGGACAGGGGGAAGGCTACACCTTC

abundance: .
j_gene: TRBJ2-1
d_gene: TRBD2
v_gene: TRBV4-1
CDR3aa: CACSSGLVGGNEQFF
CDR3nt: TGCGCCTGCAGTTCCGGACTAGTGGGAGGAAATGAGCAGTTCTTC

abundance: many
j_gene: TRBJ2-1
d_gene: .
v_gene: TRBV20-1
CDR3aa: CSADTSYNEQFF
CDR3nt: TGCAGTGCCGACACTTCCTACAATGAGCAGTTCTTC

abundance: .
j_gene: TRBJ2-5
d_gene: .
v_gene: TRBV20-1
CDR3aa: CNVSTGWGAQYF
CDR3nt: TGCAATGTCTCGACTGGGTGGGGGGCCCAGTACTTC

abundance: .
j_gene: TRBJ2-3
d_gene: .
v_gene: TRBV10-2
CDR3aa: CAIRASWSADTQYF
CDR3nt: TGCGCCATCAGGGCTAGCTGGAGCGCGGATACGCAGTATTTT

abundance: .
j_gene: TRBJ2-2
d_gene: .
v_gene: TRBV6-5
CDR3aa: CASGLARGPNTGELFF
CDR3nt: TGTGCCAGCGGCTTAGCGAGAGGGCCGAACACCGGGGAGCTGTTTTTT

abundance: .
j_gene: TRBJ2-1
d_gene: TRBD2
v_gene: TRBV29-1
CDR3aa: CNPPGDYLHEQFF
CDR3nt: TGCAACCCCCCCGGGGACTACTTACATGAGCAGTTCTTC

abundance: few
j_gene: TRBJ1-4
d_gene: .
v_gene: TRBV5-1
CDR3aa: CASSLQGRSLEKLFF
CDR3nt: TGCGCCAGCAGCTTGCAGGGACGGTCTTTGGAAAAACTGTTTTTT

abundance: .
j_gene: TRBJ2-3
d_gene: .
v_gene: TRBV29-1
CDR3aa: CSGHLVERRTDTRYF
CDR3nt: TGCAGCGGCCATCTAGTGGAACGAAGAACAGATACGCGGTATTTT

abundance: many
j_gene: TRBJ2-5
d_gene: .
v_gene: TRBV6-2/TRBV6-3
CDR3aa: CASSYGFRQETQYF
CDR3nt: TGTGCCAGCAGTTACGGTTTCAGGCAAGAGACCCAGTACTTC

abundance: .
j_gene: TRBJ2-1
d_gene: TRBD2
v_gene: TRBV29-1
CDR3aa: CSVVLGTSGPLEQFF
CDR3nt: TGCAGCGTGGTCCTAGGGACTAGCGGGCCTCTTGAGCAGTTCTTC

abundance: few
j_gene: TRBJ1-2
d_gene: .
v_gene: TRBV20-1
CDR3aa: CSASATGIIYGYTF
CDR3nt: TGCAGTGCTAGTGCCACAGGGATTATCTATGGCTACACCTTC

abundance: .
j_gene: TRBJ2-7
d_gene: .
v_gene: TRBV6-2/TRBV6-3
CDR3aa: CASRGAALRAGKQYF
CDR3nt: TGTGCCAGCAGGGGGGCTGCGTTGCGGGCTGGCAAGCAATACTTC

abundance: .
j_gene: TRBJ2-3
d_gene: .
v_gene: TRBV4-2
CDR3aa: CASSQDRIADTQYF
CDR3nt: TGTGCTAGCAGCCAAGATCGTATCGCAGATACGCAGTATTTT

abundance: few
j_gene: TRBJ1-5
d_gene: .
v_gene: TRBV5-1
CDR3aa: CASIVEGREGQPQHF
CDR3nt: TGCGCCAGCATCGTGGAGGGCAGGGAGGGACAACCCCAGCATTTT

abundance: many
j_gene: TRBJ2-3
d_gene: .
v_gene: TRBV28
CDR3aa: CASSAGRVLSTQYF
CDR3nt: TGTGCCAGCAGTGCGGGTCGGGTCCTCAGTACGCAGTATTTT

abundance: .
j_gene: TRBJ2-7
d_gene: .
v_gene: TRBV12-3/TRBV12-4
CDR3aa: CASGSSGVGTSYEQYF
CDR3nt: TGTGCCAGCGGTTCCAGTGGGGTGGGAACCTCCTACGAGCAGTACTTC

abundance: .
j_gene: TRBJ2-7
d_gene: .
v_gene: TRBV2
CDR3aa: CASGDEQYF
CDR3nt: TGTGCCAGTGGGGACGAGCAGTACTTC